The following is a TCR beta chain sequence with its context. The clone's antigen remains unknown. Nothing much larger sits one base from this clone, and base qualities are not available. The immunoSEQ Assay, a bias-controlled multiplex PCR, was used to amplify TCRbeta CDR3 regions from genomic DNA. The paper's data handling went like this. The number of nucleated cells in each sample was estimated by amplification of reference gene primers within the assay. To quantify the absolute abundance of each unique TCRbeta CDR3 rearrangement, sequence reads were collapsed and filtered. For each sample, productive Simpson clonality was calculated as the square root of Simpson's diversity index over productive rearrangements. The immuneACCESS repertoire file appears here via TCRdb, limited to in-frame rearrangements. These files lack a portion of the clones; in checked studies, under half of the deficit traces to unresolved V genes, and the cause of the others is not known. V and J calls and clone size are as listed in that table; D and trimming were resolved from the DNA. Across this sample there are about 52,000 clones, with around 90% seen only once. Of the sample, around 3.2% falls within the top ten clones.

These data are taken from a study of blood T cell repertoires in COVID-19 (dated by TCRdb to about 2020). Broadly, across the study: Collaborator samples came from the United States, Italy and Spain and covered acute and convalescent phases of COVID-19. The samples were drawn from two sources: the first 160 participants of the ongoing ImmuneRACE study, and over 1,000 subjects contributed by 6 global collaborators. Where available, HLA class I and class II types were taken from metadata supplied by the sample provider and were not determined by assay-based typing. Subjects who had been exposed to COVID-19, were actively infected with it, or had recovered from it provided the deeply sampled blood TCRbeta repertoires that made up the dataset. The prospective study material was composed of cDNA or gDNA derived from T cells, B-cell-depleted T cells, or PBMCs. A de-identified subject ID, COVID-19 status, age in years and sex were almost always included in the sample metadata. A freely available public database, intended as a resource for researchers studying the immune response to SARS-CoV-2, is where the repertoires were released. What the authors observed across the whole study: The amount of clinical and demographic metadata varied by source and participant and was provided uncurated.

The collaborating institutions used their own protocols to collect whole blood in K2EDTA tubes. For TCRbeta analysis, collaborator samples were shipped as frozen whole blood, as isolated PBMCs, or as DNA extracted from either sample type. Including cysteine and phenylalanine, the CDR3 has 13 amino acids. The entry retains the CDR3 DNA only, 39 bases that are in frame from base 1. CDR1 and CDR2, per the germline V gene (reference sequence), are LNHNV and YYDKDF. The junction carries 9 bases between V and J, which are trimmed by 0 bases and 6 bases respectively. The source of this sequence is a human donor in a cohort sampled during active COVID-19. The sample was peripheral blood. The chain employs TRBV15 and TRBJ2-7; no D gene call is confident. The DNA sequence reads TGTGCCACCAGCAGAGATCCGACAACCGAGCAGTACTTC. This gives the protein CATSRDPTTEQYF.